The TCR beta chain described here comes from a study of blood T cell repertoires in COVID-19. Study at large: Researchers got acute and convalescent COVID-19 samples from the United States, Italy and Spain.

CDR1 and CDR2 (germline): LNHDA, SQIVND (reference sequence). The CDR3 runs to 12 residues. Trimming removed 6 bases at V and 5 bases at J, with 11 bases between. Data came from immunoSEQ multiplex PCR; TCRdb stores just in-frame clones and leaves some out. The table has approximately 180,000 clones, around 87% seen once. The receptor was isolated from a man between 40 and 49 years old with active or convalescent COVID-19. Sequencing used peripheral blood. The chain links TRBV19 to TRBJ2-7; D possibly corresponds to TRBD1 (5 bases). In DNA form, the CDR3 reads TGTGCCAGTAGCTCAGGGCTGGACGAGCAGTACTTC. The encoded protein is CASSSGLDEQYF.